The present T cell receptor beta chain was sequenced within a study of radiation and T cells in renal cell carcinoma. Overall study findings and caveats: Baseline intratumoral clonotype presence is unknown without pretreatment biopsies. From baseline, blood top tumor clonotypes peaked at 2 weeks post-radiation.

This sample's time point: blood 2 weeks post-SBRT. Treatment specified: 15 Gy SBRT to primary tumor, nephrectomy 4 weeks later. Radiation-treated patients gave blood at baseline, week 2 and week 4. Data came from immunoSEQ multiplex PCR; TCRdb stores just in-frame clones and leaves some out. Among about 150,000 clones listed, over 80% were seen once. This clone has more than one count but fewer than ten. Its antigen is not known. Trimming removed 7 bases from V and 4 bases from J; junction bases left unmatched: 11. From germline, CDR1 is WNHNN and CDR2 SYGVQD (reference sequence). The CDR3 has 15 residues.

The genes are TRBV10-1 and TRBJ1-1; TRBD1 matches at 8 bases. This receptor was taken from a woman in her forties or fifties with renal cell carcinoma. This sample comprised blood, obtained from a patient whose treatment included radiotherapy and nephrectomy. The CDR3 sequence: CASNFRGRSGTEAFF. As DNA, the CDR3 is TGCGCCAGCAATTTCAGGGGGCGGAGTGGCACTGAAGCTTTCTTT.